One and the same sample provided the 24 T cell receptor beta chains below, sequenced in a study of human T cells and chemical hapten exposure. TCRdb itself ran the RACE reads through MiXCR, one entry per CDR3 protein. The sample carries 150,000 to 200,000 distinct CDR3 sequences, roughly 15% recorded once. As for time point: patch test 1, 2 weeks after DPC sensitization. Regarding treatment: therapeutic diphenylcyclopropenone sensitization with weekly scalp DPC. The material was whole blood, obtained in connection with sensitization to the hapten diphenylcyclopropenone (DPC). Every receptor here comes from a woman between 25 and 40 years old with alopecia areata. Some clones in this sample may be carry-over from other donors' samples.

This clonotype was seen many times. CDR3 amino acids: CASRRDSGNTIYF. As DNA, the CDR3 is TGTGCCAGCAGAAGGGACTCTGGAAACACCATATATTTT. The V call is TRBV6-6, the J call TRBJ1-3; D is uncertain. The CDR3 is 13 residues long. Germline loops: CDR1 MNHNY, CDR2 SVGAGI (reference sequence). Trimming took 6 bases from V and 0 from J, leaving 6 bases between them.

The sample holds a few counts of this clonotype. The V and J genes are TRBV7-6 and TRBJ2-7, with 7 bases fitting TRBD2. The germline gives CDR1 SGHVS, CDR2 FNYEAQ. V shed 5 bases, J shed 7 bases, and the junction held 8 bases outside the gene matches. This CDR3 is 13 amino acids long. CDR3 loop: CASSRSGTNEQYF. Here the CDR3 DNA reads TGTGCCAGCAGCCGATCCGGGACTAATGAGCAGTACTTC. The variable domain in full, completed from reference TRBV7-6 and TRBJ2-7, reads GAGVSQSPRYKVTKRGQDVALRCDPISGHVSLYWYRQALGQGPEFLTYFNYEAQQDKSGLPNDRFSAERPEGSISTLTIQRTEQRDSAMYRCASSRSGTNEQYFGPGTRLTVT.

This clonotype has just a few counts. The chain combines TRBV6-5 with TRBJ2-5; 10 bases fit TRBD2. Per the germline V gene, CDR1 is MNHEY and CDR2 is SVGAGI. The CDR3 consists of 16 residues. Germline trimming cut 0 bases from V and 4 bases from J; bases unmatched to any gene: 5. CDR3 nucleotide sequence: TGTGCCAGCAGTTACTCCAGTCTAGCGGGAGTAGAGACCCAGTACTTC. It translates to CASSYSSLAGVETQYF.

The CDR3 DNA is TGTGCCAGCAGTTATAGCGGGGGGGCCAATGAGCAGTTCTTC. Protein sequence: CASSYSGGANEQFF. This chain joins TRBV13 and TRBJ2-1; 11 bases are a match to TRBD2. The junction had 4 bases not matched to a gene; V was cut back by 6 bases and J by 6 bases. Germline CDR1 PRHDT, CDR2 FYEKMQ (reference sequence). The CDR3 is 14 residues long.

This clonotype was seen repeatedly, ten times or more. The rearrangement links TRBV20-1 to TRBJ1-2; the D is unclear. The CDR3 runs to 13 residues. CDR1 is DFQATT, CDR2 SNEGSKA, per germline (reference sequence). V was pared by 2 bases and J by 8 bases, with 15 bases between. CDR3: CSARKSSARGYTF. In DNA, the CDR3 is TGCAGTGCTAGAAAGTCTTCCGCGCGGGGCTACACCTTC.

This clonotype was counted between two and nine times. The chain is built from TRBV18 and TRBJ1-1, with unresolved D. This CDR3 spans 13 amino acids. V lost 1 base to trimming and J lost 1 base, with 4 bases between them. Germline loops: CDR1 KGHSH, CDR2 LQKENI. The CDR3 coding sequence is TGTGCCAGCTCACCACTAGCGAACACTGAAGCTTTCTTT. Translated: CASSPLANTEAFF.

The chain joins TRBV7-6 to TRBJ1-1; the D gene is possibly TRBD1 (6 bases). Trimming shortened V by 1 base and J by 4 bases, and 13 bases separated the two germline ends. CDR3 length: 15 amino acids. The germline V gene encodes CDR1 SGHVS and CDR2 FNYEAQ. CDR3 coding DNA: TGTGCCAGCAGCTTAGATCCAGGGGCCCCCACTGAAGCTTTCTTT. The encoded protein is CASSLDPGAPTEAFF.

This clonotype occurred a few times. The V gene is TRBV27, the J gene TRBJ1-1; TRBD1 matches 12 bases. Trimming cost V 6 bases and J 8 bases; bases outside gene matches: 7. The CDR3 covers 14 residues. Germline lookup yields CDR1 MNHEY and CDR2 SMNVEV (reference sequence). This CDR3 reads CASRRDRGLQEAFF. The CDR3 DNA reads TGTGCCAGCAGACGGGACAGGGGGCTACAGGAAGCTTTCTTT.

This clonotype has a handful of counts. V is TRBV29-1 and J is TRBJ2-5; 9 nucleotides match TRBD1. Germline CDR1 reads SQVTM; CDR2 reads ANQGSEA. The V segment lost 7 bases and the J segment 2 bases; nucleotides outside the gene matches: 14. The CDR3 is 16 amino acids. The CDR3 DNA follows: TGCAGCGGTAGGGATCGGGGACAGGGCGGACAAGAGACCCAGTACTTC. Its protein is CSGRDRGQGGQETQYF.

For the CDR3, the DNA is TGTGCCAGCAGCCCCGGGACTAGCGCTTACGAGCAGTACTTC. Its protein product is CASSPGTSAYEQYF. The chain carries TRBV28 and TRBJ2-7, with 10 bases matching TRBD2. CDR3 length: 14 amino acids. Unmatched junction bases numbered 6, after V lost 6 bases and J lost 4 bases. Germline CDR1 is MDHEN and CDR2 is SYDVKM.

This clonotype turned up a few times. The rearrangement uses TRBV2 and TRBJ2-7; 7 bases agree with TRBD1. V lost 6 bases to trimming and J lost 2 bases; unmatched junction nucleotides: 4. Germline V gene lookup returns CDR1 SNHLY and CDR2 FYNNEI. The CDR3 extends over 13 amino acids. The chain's CDR3 is CASSGTATYEQYF. In DNA form, the CDR3 reads TGTGCCAGCAGCGGGACAGCAACCTACGAGCAGTACTTC.

This clonotype appeared many times. The J gene is TRBJ1-1, the V gene TRBV18, with D tentatively TRBD1 (5 bases). The CDR3 is made up of 14 amino acids. The V gene lost 5 bases and the J gene lost 11 bases, with 21 bases spanning the gap. Germline lookup yields CDR1 KGHSH and CDR2 LQKENI. The CDR3 DNA reads TGTGCCAGCTCAATAACACAGGAAAAGGTGCCGGCTTTCTTT. It is translated as CASSITQEKVPAFF.

The chain carries TRBV10-2 and TRBJ2-1; tentative D call: TRBD1 (6 bases). The CDR3 is made up of 14 amino acids. Per the germline V gene, CDR1 is WSHSY and CDR2 is SAAADI. Trimming shortened V by 2 bases and J by 4 bases, and 9 bases separated the two germline ends. This CDR3 reads CASSEATGYNEQFF. In DNA form, the CDR3 reads TGCGCCAGCAGTGAGGCCACAGGGTACAATGAGCAGTTCTTC.

This clonotype was counted only a few times. The V gene is TRBV7-9, the J gene TRBJ2-3; no firm D call. CDR3 length equals 13 residues. V lost 8 bases and J 2 bases, leaving 11 bases between the germline ends. Germline V gene data show CDR1 as SEHNR and CDR2 as FQNEAQ (reference sequence). The CDR3 spells CASQGGATDTQYF. In DNA, the CDR3 is TGTGCCAGCCAAGGCGGAGCCACAGATACGCAGTATTTT.

This clonotype occurred many times. The chain uses TRBV6-2 or TRBV6-3 and TRBJ1-2; TRBD1 is a possible D gene (5 bases). V gave up 6 bases and J gave up 4 bases, with 12 bases separating them. Germline V gene data show CDR1 as MNHEY and CDR2 as SVGEGT. The CDR3 is 13 amino acids. CDR3 loop: CASSRDLGYGYTF. CDR3 in DNA: TGTGCCAGCAGCCGGGACTTGGGCTATGGCTACACCTTC.

This clonotype came up a few times. This chain uses TRBV18 with TRBJ2-3, with 12 bases fitting TRBD2. This CDR3 comprises 15 residues. The V and J ends lost 3 bases and 4 bases, in that order; junction bases with no gene match: 2. In germline, CDR1 is KGHSH, CDR2 LQKENI. For the CDR3, the DNA is TGTGCCAGCTCACCGTGGACTAGCGGGGCAGATACGCAGTATTTT. Residues: CASSPWTSGADTQYF.

This clonotype has a handful of counts. This sequence joins TRBV7-2 and TRBJ2-3; 9 bases fit TRBD1. This CDR3 comprises 15 residues. Germline V gives CDR1 SGHTA, CDR2 FQGNSA. Trimming at V came to 2 bases and at J to 5 bases, leaving 5 bases not matched to a gene. The CDR3 DNA is TGTGCCAGCAGCTTACGGACAGGGGCGGGAGATACGCAGTATTTT. Its translation is CASSLRTGAGDTQYF.

This clonotype was detected a few times. V usage is TRBV6-2 or TRBV6-3 and J usage is TRBJ2-3, with a possible D match to TRBD1 (6 bases). Germline assignment: CDR1 MNHEY and CDR2 SVGEGT. This CDR3 contains 15 residues. The V end lost 6 bases, the J end lost 0 bases, and 13 bases lay between the germline ends. For the CDR3, the DNA is TGTGCCAGCAGCGGAGACAGGCCGAGCACAGATACGCAGTATTTT. This translates into CASSGDRPSTDTQYF.

This clonotype was picked up a small number of times. The V call is TRBV19, the J call TRBJ2-7, with TRBD1 identical over 10 bases. With V trimmed by 1 base and J by 5 bases, 5 bases remained unmatched. Germline V gene data show CDR1 as LNHDA and CDR2 as SQIVND (reference sequence). CDR3 size: 15 residues. CDR3 nucleotides: TGTGCCAGTAGTATAGTTGGACAGGGGGTCGACGAGCAGTACTTC. Its protein product is CASSIVGQGVDEQYF.

This clonotype was found a few times. The J gene is TRBJ2-3, the V gene TRBV5-4; 7 bases line up with TRBD2. The CDR3 loop spans 14 amino acids. J gave up 2 bases and V 4 bases, and 4 bases lay outside the gene matches. Germline CDR1 and CDR2: SGHNT and YYREEE (reference sequence). CDR3 in amino acids: CASSGGGVTDTQYF. CDR3 sequence (DNA): TGTGCCAGCAGCGGGGGAGGGGTCACAGATACGCAGTATTTT. The entire variable domain, with the rest obtained from reference TRBV5-4 and TRBJ2-3, is as follows: ETGVTQSPTHLIKTRGQQVTLRCSSQSGHNTVSWYQQALGQGPQFIFQYYREEENGRGNFPPRFSGLQFPNYSSELNVNALELDDSALYLCASSGGGVTDTQYFGPGTRLTVL.

This clonotype was detected a few times. The rearrangement links TRBV6-2 or TRBV6-3 to TRBJ2-4; 7 bases line up with TRBD2. The germline gives CDR1 MNHEY, CDR2 SVGEGT. This CDR3 comprises 16 residues. The V segment lost 4 bases and the J segment 0 bases; nucleotides outside the gene matches: 6. DNA of the CDR3: TGTGCCAGCAGTTCCAGCGGGAAATTAGCCAAAAACATTCAGTACTTC. As protein: CASSSSGKLAKNIQYF.

In regard to this clonotype: Its ends do not fully match the called genes, so a read error is possible. The gene calls are TRBV12-3 or TRBV12-4 and TRBJ1-5; no definite D call. This CDR3 region has 14 residues. This CDR3 reads CASGLSWGNQPQHF. CDR3 in DNA: TGTGCCAGCGGTTTATCCTGGGGCAATCAGCCCCAGCATTTT.

This clonotype was seen only a few times. The chain carries TRBV11-2 and TRBJ2-1; TRBD2 matches at 14 bases. Unmatched junction bases numbered 9, after V lost 5 bases and J lost 0 bases. Per germline, CDR1 SGHAT and CDR2 FQNNGV. The CDR3 extends over 19 amino acids. The CDR3 coding sequence is TGTGCCAGCAGCACTCCTTGGACTAGCGGGAGGAGCTCCTACAATGAGCAGTTCTTC. It is translated as CASSTPWTSGRSSYNEQFF.

The chain employs TRBV6-1 and TRBJ1-2, with D unresolved. The CDR3 runs 12 residues. Germline lookup yields CDR1 MNHNS and CDR2 SASEGT. The V gene lost 4 bases and the J gene lost 2 bases, with 5 bases spanning the gap. Here the CDR3 DNA reads TGTGCCAGCAGTGTTTCCAACTATGGCTACACCTTC. It translates to CASSVSNYGYTF.